The 31 T cell receptor beta chains below were found in one sample sequenced in a study of T-cell memory formation after mild COVID-19. TCRdb independently ran MiXCR on the 5' RACE reads; one entry per CDR3 protein. In the table there are 55,000 to 75,000 distinct CDR3 sequences, about a quarter of which are singletons. The sample taken for sequencing was PBMCs or a T cell subset sorted from them (not recorded which). The receptors originated from a man younger than 35 who had mild COVID-19 (a few samples of this study predate the infection). Cell type and time point are not known.

The table lists this clonotype with many counts. The chain is built from TRBV4-1 and TRBJ2-7; 7 positions match TRBD2. The germline V gene has CDR1 MGHRA and CDR2 YSYEKL. V shed 1 base, J shed 4 bases, and the junction held 16 bases outside the gene matches. The CDR3 loop spans 18 amino acids. In DNA form, the CDR3 reads TGCGCCAGCAGCCAAGCCGTTGGGGGGGATCGGTCCCGATACGAGCAGTACTTC. This translates into CASSQAVGGDRSRYEQYF.

The gene calls are TRBV13 and TRBJ1-2; possible D gene TRBD1, 5 bases. CDR1 and CDR2 (germline): PRHDT, FYEKMQ (reference sequence). Trimming removed 0 bases from V and 3 bases from J, with 8 bases in between. The CDR3 contains 14 residues. This CDR3 is CASSLGQDYYGYTF. The CDR3, as DNA: TGTGCCAGCAGCTTAGGACAGGACTACTATGGCTACACCTTC.

A few counts support this clonotype. J is TRBJ2-5 and V is TRBV7-9, with D tentatively TRBD1 (5 bases). V was clipped by 7 bases and J by 0 bases, with 18 bases between them. From germline, CDR1 is SEHNR and CDR2 FQNEAQ (reference sequence). The CDR3 totals 16 residues. For the CDR3, the DNA is TGTGCCAGCACCTCCCCAGTGGGCAGGGACCAAGAGACCCAGTACTTC. Encoded protein: CASTSPVGRDQETQYF.

The gene calls are TRBV6-5 and TRBJ2-3; D gene unclear. Germline V gene lookup returns CDR1 MNHEY and CDR2 SVGAGI. The germline V and J ends were trimmed by 4 bases and 6 bases, with 26 bases remaining between them. The CDR3 totals 18 residues. Here the CDR3 reads CASSSFSFQDLRQDTQYF. CDR3 in DNA: TGTGCCAGCAGTTCTTTCTCTTTTCAGGACCTACGTCAGGATACGCAGTATTTT.

The chain carries TRBV5-8 and TRBJ2-3, with no clear D. V dropped 6 bases and J dropped 3 bases, with 14 bases sitting between them. The CDR3 sequence is 14 residues long. The germline CDR1 and CDR2 sequences are SGHTS and YDEGEE. The CDR3: CASNPPLRTDTQYF. CDR3 sequence (DNA): TGTGCCAGCAACCCCCCCCTTAGGACAGATACGCAGTATTTT.

The V and J genes are TRBV10-2 and TRBJ2-7, with TRBD1 as a possible D gene (6 bases). This CDR3 region has 12 residues. The germline V gene has CDR1 WSHSY and CDR2 SAAADI. Deletions cut 4 bases from V and 7 bases from J, with 11 bases between. The DNA of the CDR3 is TGCGCCAGCAGTGTGGACAGTCAAGAGCAGTACTTC. Residues: CASSVDSQEQYF.

This clonotype was detected a few times. The V call is TRBV6-1, the J call TRBJ2-2; TRBD2 matches at 11 bases. The germline V gene has CDR1 MNHNS and CDR2 SASEGT. The length of the CDR3 is 15 residues. The V and J ends lost 0 bases and 6 bases, in that order; junction bases with no gene match: 0. The DNA of the CDR3 is TGTGCCAGCAGTGAAGCTAGCGGGGGGGCCGGGGAGCTGTTTTTT. This encodes CASSEASGGAGELFF.

This clonotype was counted a few times. This rearrangement joins TRBV12-3 or TRBV12-4 to TRBJ2-5; 14 positions agree with TRBD2. The ends lost 6 bases at V and 5 bases at J; junction bases unmatched: 5. The CDR3 spans 15 residues. The CDR3: CASSLRTSGGETQYF. The CDR3 nucleotides read TGTGCCAGCAGCCTAAGGACTAGCGGGGGGGAGACCCAGTACTTC.

This clonotype was observed a handful of times. V usage is TRBV7-2 and J usage is TRBJ2-3; D is unresolved. Trimming cost V 2 bases and J 4 bases, with 10 bases left between them. Germline values: CDR1 SGHTA, CDR2 FQGNSA. This CDR3 spans 14 amino acids. The CDR3 loop is CASSLSPLADTQYF. CDR3 nucleotides: TGTGCCAGCAGCTTATCCCCTTTAGCAGATACGCAGTATTTT.

This clonotype was recorded once. V usage is TRBV7-9 and J usage is TRBJ1-1, with 11 bases aligning to TRBD1. V was pared by 5 bases and J by 0 bases, with 5 bases of the junction left unmatched. This CDR3 has 16 residues. Germline values: CDR1 SEHNR, CDR2 FQNEAQ (reference sequence). The CDR3 here is CASSPRDRGMNTEAFF. CDR3 DNA: TGTGCCAGCAGCCCCCGGGACAGGGGGATGAACACTGAAGCTTTCTTT.

The J gene is TRBJ1-5, the V gene TRBV10-3; D is ambiguous. CDR1 and CDR2 from the germline V gene are ENHRY and SYGVKD. The CDR3 sequence is 13 residues long. Trimming cost V 6 bases and J 1 base, with 7 bases left between them. CDR3 residues: CAISQESNQPQHF. The CDR3 region has the DNA TGTGCCATCAGCCAGGAAAGCAATCAGCCCCAGCATTTT.

This clonotype was seen a handful of times. The gene calls are TRBV7-9 and TRBJ2-1, with a tentative D call TRBD2 (6 bases). The CDR3 runs to 16 residues. Looked up from germline, CDR1 is SEHNR and CDR2 is FQNEAQ (reference sequence). V was trimmed by 5 bases and J by 4 bases, leaving 18 bases between them. The CDR3 sequence is CASSPDRDRGYNEQFF. The CDR3 nucleotides read TGTGCCAGCAGCCCGGACCGGGACCGGGGGTACAATGAGCAGTTCTTC.

The chain links TRBV5-1 to TRBJ2-1; possible D gene TRBD2, 7 bases. Germline CDR1 is SGHRS and CDR2 is YFSETQ. Trimming took 0 bases from V and 9 from J, leaving 16 bases between them. The length of the CDR3 is 15 residues. This CDR3 reads CASSLVRGGVGEQFF. In nucleotides, the CDR3 is TGCGCCAGCAGCTTGGTAAGGGGGGGTGTTGGTGAGCAGTTCTTC.

This clonotype was detected a few times. The V and J genes are TRBV12-5 and TRBJ2-5, with D possibly TRBD2 on 6 matching bases. V gave up 2 bases and J gave up 1 base, with 14 bases separating them. Germline CDR1 is LGHNT and CDR2 is FRNRAP. The CDR3 length is 16 residues. The CDR3 sequence: CASGLMGLRGQETQYF. The CDR3 bases are TGTGCTAGTGGTTTGATGGGACTGAGGGGCCAAGAGACCCAGTACTTC. The full variable domain, with the rest looked up from reference TRBV12-5 and TRBJ2-5, is DARVTQTPRHKVTEMGQEVTMRCQPILGHNTVFWYRQTMMQGLELLAYFRNRAPLDDSGMPKDRFSAEMPDATLATLKIQPSEPRDSAVYFCASGLMGLRGQETQYFGPGTRLLVL.

This clonotype was seen only a few times. The rearrangement uses TRBV4-3 and TRBJ2-1; TRBD1 matches at 7 bases. CDR3 length: 15 amino acids. After removal of 6 bases from V and 3 bases from J, the junction contained 8 bases not matched to a gene. Germline V lookup: CDR1 LGHNA, CDR2 YSLEER. The CDR3, as DNA: TGCGCCAGCAGTCGAGGGACAGCTCGCTACAATGAGCAGTTCTTC. Encoded protein: CASSRGTARYNEQFF.

The rearrangement joins TRBV12-3 or TRBV12-4 to TRBJ1-2; perhaps TRBD1 as D (5 bases). The CDR3 has 12 residues. The germline V and J ends were trimmed by 2 bases and 7 bases, with 8 bases remaining between them. The CDR3 reads CASSLKGPGYTF. CDR3 nucleotide sequence: TGTGCCAGCAGTTTAAAGGGGCCTGGCTACACCTTC.

The rearrangement links TRBV7-9 to TRBJ2-5; 13 bases align to TRBD2. The trim removed 5 bases at V and 1 base at J, leaving 4 bases unmatched. CDR1 and CDR2 from the germline V gene are SEHNR and FQNEAQ (reference sequence). The CDR3 consists of 16 residues. The CDR3 reads CASSTRTSGGQETQYF. The CDR3 DNA follows: TGTGCCAGCAGCACCCGGACTAGCGGGGGCCAAGAGACCCAGTACTTC.

The rearrangement joins TRBV4-3 to TRBJ1-1; 7 bases map to TRBD1. The CDR3 sequence is 15 residues long. After removal of 0 bases from V and 5 bases from J, the junction contained 6 bases not matched to a gene. Looked up from germline, CDR1 is LGHNA and CDR2 is YSLEER. CDR3 nucleotides: TGCGCCAGCAGCCAAGAGGACAGGTGGGGAACTGAAGCTTTCTTT. The encoded protein is CASSQEDRWGTEAFF.

V gene TRBV5-1 combines with J gene TRBJ2-1; TRBD2 aligns across 9 bases. The germline CDR1 and CDR2 sequences are SGHRS and YFSETQ. With 2 bases clipped from V and 5 bases from J, the junction kept 17 bases outside the gene matches. The CDR3 has 19 amino acids. The CDR3 here is CASSFRTPWLAGVNNEQFF. CDR3 nucleotide sequence: TGCGCCAGCAGCTTCAGGACGCCCTGGTTAGCGGGGGTGAACAATGAGCAGTTCTTC.

The chain is built from TRBV27 and TRBJ2-5, with TRBD2 identical over 14 bases. Germline CDR1 MNHEY, CDR2 SMNVEV (reference sequence). The CDR3 totals 16 residues. With V trimmed by 4 bases and J by 5 bases, 6 bases remained unmatched. The CDR3 loop is CASSSGLAGGLETQYF. The CDR3 region has the DNA TGTGCCAGCAGTTCCGGACTAGCGGGGGGCTTGGAGACCCAGTACTTC.

This chain links TRBV12-3 or TRBV12-4 with TRBJ2-5; TRBD2 agrees at 10 bases. The CDR3 runs to 13 residues. After removal of 6 bases from V and 3 bases from J, the junction contained 1 base not matched to a gene. The CDR3 DNA is TGTGCCAGCAGGAGCGGGGGGGAAGAGACCCAGTACTTC. Amino acid sequence: CASRSGGEETQYF.

The V call is TRBV12-3 or TRBV12-4, the J call TRBJ1-1; TRBD1 aligns across 7 bases. The V gene end was trimmed by 4 bases and the J gene end by 4 bases; junction bases not matched to a gene: 3. The CDR3 is 13 amino acids. The CDR3 region is CASSSGGSTEAFF. Written as DNA, the CDR3 is TGTGCCAGCAGTTCAGGGGGGTCCACTGAAGCTTTCTTT.

The chain employs TRBV10-3 and TRBJ2-2; maybe TRBD2 (6 bases). The CDR3 consists of 15 residues. Germline V gives CDR1 ENHRY, CDR2 SYGVKD. Trimming shortened V by 10 bases and J by 0 bases, and 15 bases separated the two germline ends. CDR3 sequence: CATEGGQSNTGELFF. For the CDR3, the DNA is TGTGCCACCGAGGGAGGTCAGTCGAACACCGGGGAGCTGTTTTTT.

This clonotype was detected ten times or more. The rearrangement uses TRBV25-1 and TRBJ2-3; the D gene is possibly TRBD2 (7 bases). The germline gives CDR1 MGHDK, CDR2 SYGVNS. The CDR3 totals 15 residues. V was trimmed by 3 bases and J by 2 bases, leaving 12 bases between them. The CDR3 bases are TGTGCCAGCAGTGACGGGGGGCAGGTCACAGATACGCAGTATTTT. This codes for CASSDGGQVTDTQYF.

This chain connects TRBV7-3 to TRBJ2-2; D might be TRBD1 (6 bases). Germline loops: CDR1 SGHTA, CDR2 FQGTGA. This CDR3 region has 14 residues. Trimming shortened V by 5 bases and J by 3 bases, and 10 bases separated the two germline ends. CDR3 sequence reads: CASSPTGYTGELFF. The CDR3 DNA is TGTGCCAGCAGCCCAACAGGGTACACCGGGGAGCTGTTTTTT.

V and J are TRBV7-9 and TRBJ1-2; D unresolved. The CDR3 sequence is 16 residues long. Germline V gene sequence: CDR1 SEHNR, CDR2 FQNEAQ (reference sequence). The germline V and J ends were trimmed by 6 bases and 1 base, with 18 bases remaining between them. This chain's CDR3 is CASRDTGPKFNYGYTF. In DNA, the CDR3 is TGTGCCAGCAGAGATACCGGGCCTAAATTTAACTATGGCTACACCTTC.

This clonotype was counted ten times or more. The genes are TRBV25-1 and TRBJ2-7; D not resolved. This CDR3 is built from 11 residues. V was trimmed by 4 bases and J by 6 bases, leaving 7 bases between them. Germline V CDR1 and CDR2: MGHDK, SYGVNS. In DNA form, the CDR3 reads TGTGCCAGCAGTGTTGCCCTCGAGCAGTACTTC. This encodes CASSVALEQYF.

The chain employs TRBV7-8 and TRBJ2-3; no firm D call. Germline loops: CDR1 SGHVS, CDR2 FQNEAQ. The V and J ends lost 4 bases and 6 bases respectively, with 17 bases between them. CDR3 size: 15 residues. CDR3 sequence: CASSSPGTEADTQYF. CDR3 nucleotide sequence: TGTGCCAGCAGCTCTCCGGGCACCGAGGCGGATACGCAGTATTTT.

The chain joins TRBV5-6 to TRBJ2-2, with a tentative D call TRBD1 (5 bases). The germline gives CDR1 SGHDT, CDR2 YYEEEE. This CDR3 has 15 residues. With 3 bases removed from V and 4 bases from J, the gap between germline ends came to 13 bases. The CDR3 nucleotides are TGTGCCAGCAGCTCCAAGGGGATTTTCACCGGGGAGCTGTTTTTT. Translated: CASSSKGIFTGELFF.

This clonotype came up a few times. V gene TRBV4-3 combines with J gene TRBJ2-5; 15 bases agree with TRBD2. The CDR3 length is 16 residues. The V segment lost 3 bases and the J segment 5 bases; nucleotides outside the gene matches: 4. Germline-derived CDR1 and CDR2 are LGHNA and YSLEER. CDR3 loop: CASSHGLAGGPETQYF. The CDR3 DNA reads as TGCGCCAGCAGCCACGGACTAGCGGGGGGGCCGGAGACCCAGTACTTC.

In its sample, this clonotype was seen a few times. The V call is TRBV4-1, the J call TRBJ2-1; 9 bases are a match to TRBD1. The CDR3 runs 17 residues. Germline CDR1 is MGHRA and CDR2 is YSYEKL. V was pared by 0 bases and J by 5 bases, with 8 bases of the junction left unmatched. The CDR3 nucleotides are TGCGCCAGCAGCCAAGACCCCGTACAGGGGGCTGACAATGAGCAGTTCTTC. Protein: CASSQDPVQGADNEQFF.